This note documents a single T cell receptor beta chain sequence. This sample was included in a study of blood T cell repertoires in COVID-19. Study summary: Sample material is recorded as cDNA or gDNA derived from T cells, B-cell-depleted T cells, or PBMCs.

In the original analysis: Amplification of reference gene primers was used by the study to estimate nucleated cell counts. The protocol was immunoSEQ multiplex PCR, while the TCRdb copy is restricted to in-frame clones and leaves out a portion. From that table come the V and J calls and clone size; the DNA was used to work out D and trimming. The sample contains a few hundred thousand clones, approximately 90% of which appear only once. V gave up 0 bases and J gave up 8 bases, with 7 bases separating them. The length of the CDR3 is 12 residues. The sequence derives from a man aged 18 to 30 with active or convalescent COVID-19. The chain carries TRBV12-3 or TRBV12-4 and TRBJ1-1; D is undetermined. The sample was peripheral blood. The CDR3 spells CASSLALGEAFF. The CDR3 bases are TGTGCCAGCAGTTTAGCGCTGGGCGAAGCTTTCTTT.